This TCR beta chain came from a study of shared clonotypes between healthy human individuals. Study information: In total, the donors were a couple of women and a few men aged 18 to 49.

This CDR3 spans 15 amino acids. The V and J ends lost 0 bases and 7 bases, in that order; junction bases with no gene match: 9. CDR1 SGHKS and CDR2 YYEKEE come from the germline V gene (reference sequence). TCRdb's table, derived via immunoSEQ multiplex PCR, lists solely in-frame clones and lacks some. The table lists about 1 million clones, around 76% of them singletons. The sequencing input was memory CD4+ T cells sorted from blood. This sample's subset: CD45RA-negative fraction. This TCR was recovered from a man between 18 and 35 years old in good health. The chain employs TRBV5-5 and TRBJ1-1; 7 nucleotides agree with TRBD1. The CDR3, as DNA: TGTGCCAGCAGCTTGGAGGGCAGGGGGAGGAGTGAAGCTTTCTTT. Translation gives CASSLEGRGRSEAFF.